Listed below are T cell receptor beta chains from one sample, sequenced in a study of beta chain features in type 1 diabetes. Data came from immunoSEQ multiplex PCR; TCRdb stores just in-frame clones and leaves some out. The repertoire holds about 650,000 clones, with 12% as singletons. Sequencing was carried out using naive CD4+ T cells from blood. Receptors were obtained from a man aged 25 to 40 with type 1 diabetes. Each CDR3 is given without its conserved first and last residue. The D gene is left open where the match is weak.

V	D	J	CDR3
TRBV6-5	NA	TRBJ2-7	ASSYAGSLYEQY
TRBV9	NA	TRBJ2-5	ASSPYRGQETQY
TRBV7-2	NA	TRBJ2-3	ASSFQGPPSTDTQY
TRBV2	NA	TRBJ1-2	ASSKAGPNYGYT
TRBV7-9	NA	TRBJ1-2	ASSLQGTGYT
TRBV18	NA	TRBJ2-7	ASSPPTGNEQY
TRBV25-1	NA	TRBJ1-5	ASSEDFSNQPQH
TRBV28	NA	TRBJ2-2	ASRAEAGELF
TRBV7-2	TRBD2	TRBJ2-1	ASSTPLAGGPYNEQF
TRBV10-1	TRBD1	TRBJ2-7	ASSEGTGRYEQY
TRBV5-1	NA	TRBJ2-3	ASSVGQTSTDTQY
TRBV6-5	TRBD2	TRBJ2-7	ATQREKSGSYEQY
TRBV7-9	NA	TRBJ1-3	ASSTTANTIY
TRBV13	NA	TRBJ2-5	ASSSHTQPGRPRRQY
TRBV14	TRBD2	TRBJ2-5	ASSQGHSSGVQETQY
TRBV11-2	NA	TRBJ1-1	ASSPIDRNTEAF
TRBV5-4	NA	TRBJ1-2	ASSMTGARYGYT
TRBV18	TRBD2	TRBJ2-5	ASSPASGGGQETQY
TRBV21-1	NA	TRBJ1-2	ASSNIPQAGGYT
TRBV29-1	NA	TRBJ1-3	SADGSGNTIY
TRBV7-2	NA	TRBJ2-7	ASSLGKGSSYEQY
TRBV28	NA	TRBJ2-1	ASSPAQGAYNEQF